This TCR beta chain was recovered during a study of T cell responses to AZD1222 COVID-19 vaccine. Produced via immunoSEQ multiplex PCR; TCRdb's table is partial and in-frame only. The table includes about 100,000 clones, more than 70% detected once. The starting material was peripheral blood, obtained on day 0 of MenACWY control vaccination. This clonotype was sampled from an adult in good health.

CDR3 DNA sequence: TGTGCCAGCAGCTTTGCCTCGTCTGCTAGCACAGATACGCAGTATTTT. It is translated as CASSFASSASTDTQYF. The chain employs TRBV5-4 and TRBJ2-3, with no clear D. Germline CDR1 reads SGHNT; CDR2 reads YYREEE (reference sequence). This CDR3 comprises 16 residues. Trimming cost V 2 bases and J 0 bases, with 13 bases left between them. The whole variable domain, remainder taken from reference TRBV5-4 and TRBJ2-3, is ETGVTQSPTHLIKTRGQQVTLRCSSQSGHNTVSWYQQALGQGPQFIFQYYREEENGRGNFPPRFSGLQFPNYSSELNVNALELDDSALYLCASSFASSASTDTQYFGPGTRLTVL.